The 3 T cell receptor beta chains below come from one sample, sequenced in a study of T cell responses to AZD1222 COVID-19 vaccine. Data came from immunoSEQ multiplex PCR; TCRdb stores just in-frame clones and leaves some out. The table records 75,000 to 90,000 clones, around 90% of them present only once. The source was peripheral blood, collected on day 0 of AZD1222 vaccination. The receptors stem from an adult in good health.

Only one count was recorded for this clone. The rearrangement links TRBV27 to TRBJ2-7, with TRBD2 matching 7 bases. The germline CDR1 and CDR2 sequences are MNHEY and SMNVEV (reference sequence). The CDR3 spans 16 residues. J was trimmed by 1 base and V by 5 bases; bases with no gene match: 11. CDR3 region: CASSHQPGLTSYEQYF. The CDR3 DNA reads TGTGCCAGCAGTCATCAACCGGGACTAACATCCTACGAGCAGTACTTC.

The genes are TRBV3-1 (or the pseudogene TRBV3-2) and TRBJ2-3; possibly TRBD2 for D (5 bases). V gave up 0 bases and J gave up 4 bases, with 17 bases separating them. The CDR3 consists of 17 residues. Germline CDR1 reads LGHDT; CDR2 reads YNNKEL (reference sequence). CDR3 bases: TGTGCCAGCAGCCAAGATAGATTCGGACTGGCCCCAGATACGCAGTATTTT. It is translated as CASSQDRFGLAPDTQYF.

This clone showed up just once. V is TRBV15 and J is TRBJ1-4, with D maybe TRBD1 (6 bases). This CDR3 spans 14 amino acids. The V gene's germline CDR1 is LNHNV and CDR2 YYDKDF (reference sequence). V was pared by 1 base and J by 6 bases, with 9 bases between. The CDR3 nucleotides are TGTGCCACCAGCAGAGGAGGGGGGTATGAAAAACTGTTTTTT. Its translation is CATSRGGGYEKLFF.